The rows below give T cell receptor beta chains drawn from one sample of a study of blood T cell repertoires in COVID-19. Measured with immunoSEQ multiplex PCR; TCRdb has only the in-frame clones, and not every one. The sample lists some 250,000 clones, approximately 80% occurring once. Material for sequencing was peripheral blood. The receptors stem from a woman aged 60-70 years with active or convalescent COVID-19. Each CDR3 is given with its conserved first and last residue. The D gene is left open where the match is weak. Size is stated for part of the rows, as once, few or many counts, or as a class when the clone is expanded.

d_call	v_call	j_call	clone_size	cdr3_aa	cdr3_nt
NA	TRBV30	TRBJ1-1	NA	CAWGRDTEAFF	TGTGCCTGGGGGAGGGACACTGAAGCTTTCTTT
NA	TRBV6-6	TRBJ1-5	NA	CASSWGPPGNQPQHF	TGTGCCAGCAGTTGGGGCCCCCCGGGCAATCAGCCCCAGCATTTT
TRBD1	TRBV2	TRBJ1-2	NA	CASSFSRDRGKVDYGYTF	TGTGCCAGCAGCTTCAGCCGGGACAGGGGGAAAGTAGACTATGGCTACACCTTC
TRBD2	TRBV10-3	TRBJ2-2	NA	CAISPGLPTGELFF	TGTGCCATCAGTCCGGGACTACCGACCGGGGAGCTGTTTTTT
TRBD2	TRBV7-3	TRBJ2-1	NA	CASSSRVAGGGYNEQFF	TGTGCCAGCAGCTCCCGAGTAGCGGGGGGGGGTTACAATGAGCAGTTCTTC
TRBD1	TRBV5-1	TRBJ2-7	NA	CASSLGRTGLNEQYF	TGCGCCAGCAGCTTGGGTCGGACAGGGTTGAACGAGCAGTACTTC
NA	TRBV3-1/TRBV3-2	TRBJ2-2	NA	CASRLVTGELFF	TGTGCCAGCAGACTTGTCACCGGGGAGCTGTTTTTT
NA	TRBV11-2	TRBJ2-5	NA	CASSWGGAEQETQYF	TGTGCCAGCAGCTGGGGGGGCGCCGAACAAGAGACCCAGTACTTC
NA	TRBV4-2	TRBJ1-2	NA	CASSPRPPSNYGYTF	TGTGCCAGCAGCCCCAGGCCCCCCTCTAACTATGGCTACACCTTC
TRBD2	TRBV6-2/TRBV6-3	TRBJ2-1	NA	CASSRGGLAGYNEQFF	TGTGCCAGCAGTCGTGGCGGACTAGCGGGGTACAATGAGCAGTTCTTC
NA	TRBV5-6	TRBJ2-3	NA	CASSGGVSGHPSTDTQYF	TGTGCCAGCAGCGGTGGCGTCAGCGGCCACCCTAGCACAGATACGCAGTATTTT
NA	TRBV30	TRBJ1-5	NA	CAWSVREDQPQHF	TGTGCCTGGAGTGTACGGGAGGATCAGCCCCAGCATTTT
NA	TRBV15	TRBJ1-1	NA	CATSRERLSNTEAFF	TGTGCCACCAGCAGAGAGCGTCTCTCCAACACTGAAGCTTTCTTT
NA	TRBV5-1	TRBJ1-6	once	CASSLLTTGLLNSPLHF	TGCGCCAGCAGCTTACTGACCACGGGACTACTTAATTCACCCCTCCACTTT
NA	TRBV4-2	TRBJ1-2	few	CASSPETAVGGYTF	TGTGCCAGCAGCCCCGAAACAGCCGTTGGGGGCTACACCTTC
NA	TRBV12-5	TRBJ2-2	few	CASGLVLASTGELFF	TGTGCTAGTGGTTTGGTACTAGCCAGCACCGGGGAGCTGTTTTTT
NA	TRBV5-4	TRBJ2-2	NA	CASSPGLAAVSGELFF	TGTGCCAGCAGCCCTGGGTTAGCGGCGGTGAGCGGGGAGCTGTTTTTT
NA	TRBV29-1	TRBJ1-2	NA	CSVDGRGAGSGYTF	TGCAGCGTTGATGGACGGGGGGCGGGAAGTGGCTACACCTTC
TRBD1	TRBV28	TRBJ2-7	once	CASSLPRRDRAHEQYF	TGTGCCAGCAGCCTACCCCGCCGGGACAGGGCCCACGAGCAGTACTTC
NA	TRBV11-2	TRBJ1-1	NA	CASSFQRTEAFF	TGTGCCAGCAGCTTCCAACGGACTGAAGCTTTCTTT
TRBD1	TRBV9	TRBJ2-3	NA	CASSVDRGDTQYF	TGTGCCAGCAGCGTCGACAGGGGTGATACGCAGTATTTT
NA	TRBV4-3	TRBJ2-7	NA	CASSQVAQTSYEQYF	TGCGCCAGCAGCCAAGTAGCCCAGACCTCCTACGAGCAGTACTTC
TRBD1	TRBV2	TRBJ1-1	NA	CASWTGGSGTEAFF	TGTGCCAGCTGGACAGGGGGCTCGGGCACTGAAGCTTTCTTT
NA	TRBV6-5	TRBJ2-3	NA	CASSPLAPLHTQYF	TGTGCCAGCAGTCCGCTAGCCCCCCTTCATACGCAGTATTTT
NA	TRBV6-6	TRBJ2-2	NA	CASSYSGTRGELFF	TGTGCCAGCAGTTACTCGGGCACTCGAGGGGAGCTGTTTTTT
NA	TRBV3-1/TRBV3-2	TRBJ2-1	NA	CASSPQVAVKEQFF	TGTGCCAGCAGCCCCCAAGTCGCAGTTAAGGAGCAGTTCTTC
TRBD2	TRBV9	TRBJ2-1	NA	CASSLTSGGGDEQFF	TGTGCCAGCAGCCTCACTAGCGGGGGGGGCGATGAGCAGTTCTTC
NA	TRBV19	TRBJ1-2	NA	CASSPIGGQGYGYTF	TGTGCCAGTAGCCCTATAGGCGGCCAGGGGTATGGCTACACCTTC
NA	TRBV19	TRBJ1-2	NA	CANNGYTF	TGTGCCAATAATGGCTACACCTTC
NA	TRBV6-4	TRBJ1-3	NA	CASSEFPGAPIYF	TGTGCCAGCAGTGAATTCCCAGGGGCGCCCATATATTTT
TRBD1	TRBV7-2	TRBJ1-5	NA	CASSLGQGNQPQHF	TGTGCCAGCAGCTTAGGACAGGGTAATCAGCCCCAGCATTTT
TRBD2	TRBV5-4	TRBJ2-7	NA	CASSLLASGVGEQYF	TGTGCCAGCAGCTTGTTGGCTAGCGGGGTGGGAGAGCAGTACTTC
TRBD2	TRBV20-1	TRBJ2-1	once	CSASSAGGSNEQFF	TGCAGTGCTAGTTCGGCGGGGGGGTCCAATGAGCAGTTCTTC
TRBD2	TRBV27	TRBJ2-1	NA	CASSFGLAGASNEQFF	TGTGCCAGCAGTTTCGGGCTAGCGGGGGCTTCCAATGAGCAGTTCTTC
NA	TRBV10-3	TRBJ1-3	NA	CAISDGGGRYNTIYF	TGTGCCATCAGTGACGGTGGAGGGAGGTACAACACCATATATTTT
NA	TRBV6-5	TRBJ1-3	once	CASRITVHSGNTIYF	TGTGCCAGCAGAATAACAGTACACTCTGGAAACACCATATATTTT
NA	TRBV7-8	TRBJ2-5	NA	CASSFSTSSLGGAQYF	TGTGCCAGCAGCTTCTCGACTAGTTCTTTAGGGGGGGCCCAGTACTTC
NA	TRBV24-1	TRBJ2-2	NA	CATSGAGSNTGELFF	TGTGCCACCAGTGGGGCAGGTTCGAACACCGGGGAGCTGTTTTTT
NA	TRBV3-1/TRBV3-2	TRBJ1-2	NA	CASHGEVYGYTF	TGTGCCAGCCACGGGGAAGTCTATGGCTACACCTTC
NA	TRBV7-9	TRBJ1-5	NA	CASSFRGSQPQHF	TGTGCCAGCAGCTTTCGGGGATCCCAGCCCCAGCATTTT
TRBD2	TRBV6-2/TRBV6-3	TRBJ2-3	NA	CASSRSGGAVDTQYF	TGTGCCAGCAGTCGTAGCGGGGGGGCCGTAGATACGCAGTATTTT
TRBD2	TRBV2	TRBJ2-5	few	CASSVERGAQETQYF	TGTGCCAGCAGTGTTGAGCGGGGGGCCCAAGAGACCCAGTACTTC
NA	TRBV2	TRBJ1-3	once	CASREGRNTIYF	TGTGCCAGCAGGGAGGGACGAAACACCATATATTTT
TRBD1	TRBV30	TRBJ1-6	NA	CAWSVGTGRSSPLHF	TGTGCCTGGAGTGTTGGGACAGGGCGAAGTTCACCCCTCCACTTT
TRBD1	TRBV7-6	TRBJ1-5	few	CASSSTRDRVEPQHF	TGTGCCAGCAGCTCGACCCGGGACAGGGTAGAGCCCCAGCATTTT
NA	TRBV19	TRBJ2-3	NA	CASSIGESTDTQYF	TGTGCCAGTAGTATTGGGGAGAGCACAGATACGCAGTATTTT
NA	TRBV6-5	TRBJ1-1	few	CASDRLNTEAFF	TGTGCCAGCGACAGGCTGAACACTGAAGCTTTCTTT
TRBD2	TRBV12-3/TRBV12-4	TRBJ2-1	NA	CASTSGGRHEQFF	TGTGCCAGCACCTCGGGGGGTAGACATGAGCAGTTCTTC